This T cell receptor beta chain came from a study of PD-L1 blockade in urothelial cancer. Germline assignment: CDR1 LNHDA and CDR2 SQIVND (reference sequence). This CDR3 is built from 13 residues. Trimming pared 6 bases from V and 6 bases from J, leaving 13 bases between. Sequencing used immunoSEQ multiplex PCR; TCRdb keeps in-frame clones, though not all of them. In the table there are about 63,000 clones, roughly 81% of which are singletons. The time point: pretreatment peripheral blood. The source of this sequence is a man in his 70s with urothelial cancer. The chain has TRBV19 and TRBJ2-3, with D possibly matching TRBD2 (5 bases). The specimen was PBMCs, collected around atezolizumab (anti-PD-L1) treatment. As DNA, the CDR3 is TGTGCCAGTAGACCCGGACTGACGGATACGCAGTATTTT. It codes for CASRPGLTDTQYF. The full variable domain, with the rest looked up from reference TRBV19 and TRBJ2-3, is DGGITQSPKYLFRKEGQNVTLSCEQNLNHDAMYWYRQDPGQGLRLIYYSQIVNDFQKGDIAEGYSVSREKKESFPLTVTSAQKNPTAFYLCASRPGLTDTQYFGPGTRLTVL.